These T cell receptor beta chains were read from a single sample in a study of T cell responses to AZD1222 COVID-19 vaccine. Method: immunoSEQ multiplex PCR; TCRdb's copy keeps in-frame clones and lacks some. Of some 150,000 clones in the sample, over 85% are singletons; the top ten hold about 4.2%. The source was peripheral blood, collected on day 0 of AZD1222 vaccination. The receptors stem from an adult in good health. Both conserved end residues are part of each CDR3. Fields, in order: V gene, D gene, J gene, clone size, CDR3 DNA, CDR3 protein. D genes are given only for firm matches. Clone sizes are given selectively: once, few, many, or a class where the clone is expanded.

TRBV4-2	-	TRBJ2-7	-	TGTGCCAGCAGCCAAGTTGAGGCTCCCGGGGGCGAGCAGTACTTC	CASSQVEAPGGEQYF
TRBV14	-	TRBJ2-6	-	TGTGCCAGCAGCCAAGTTAGCACTGGGGCCAACGTCCTGACTTTC	CASSQVSTGANVLTF
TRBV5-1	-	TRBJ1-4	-	TGCGCCAGCAGCTTGGGACTTAATGAAAAACTGTTTTTT	CASSLGLNEKLFF
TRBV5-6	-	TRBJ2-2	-	TGTGCCAGCAGCACCGGCCTCGGAGAGAGGGTCGGGGAGCTGTTTTTT	CASSTGLGERVGELFF
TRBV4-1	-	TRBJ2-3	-	TGCGCCAGCAGCCAAGATCGGTCTAGCGCCACAGATACGCAGTATTTT	CASSQDRSSATDTQYF
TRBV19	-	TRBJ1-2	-	TGTGCCAGTAGTCCACCGGTGGGAGGTTATGGCTACACCTTC	CASSPPVGGYGYTF
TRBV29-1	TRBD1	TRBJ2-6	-	TGCAGCGCGCATAAAATAGTAAGGTTGAGGGACAGGGGGCTTATTGGGGCCAACGTCCTGACTTTC	CSAHKIVRLRDRGLIGANVLTF
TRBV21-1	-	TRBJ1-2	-	TGTGCCAGCAGATATGTGGGCAGCCCCCCCGGAGGCTACACCTTC	CASRYVGSPPGGYTF
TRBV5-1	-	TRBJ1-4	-	TGCGCCAGCAGCTTGACACGGGATCAAAAACTGTTTTTT	CASSLTRDQKLFF
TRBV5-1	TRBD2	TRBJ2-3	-	TGCGCCAGCAGCAGACTTAGCGGGGGGGCCGCAGATACGCAGTATTTT	CASSRLSGGAADTQYF
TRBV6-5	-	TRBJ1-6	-	TGTGCCAGCAGCCGACAGGACTATAATTCACCCCTCCACTTT	CASSRQDYNSPLHF
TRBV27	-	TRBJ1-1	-	TGTGCCAGCAGCCGAGGGTTAGGACCTGAAGCTTTCTTT	CASSRGLGPEAFF
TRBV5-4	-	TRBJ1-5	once	TGTGCCAGCAGCTTGAATATGGACAATCAGCCCCAGCATTTT	CASSLNMDNQPQHF
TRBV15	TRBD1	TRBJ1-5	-	TGTGCCACCAGCAGAGAGACAGGGACCAGCAATCAGCCCCAGCATTTT	CATSRETGTSNQPQHF
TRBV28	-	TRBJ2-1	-	TGTGCCAGCAGTTCATGGGGAAACAATGAGCAGTTCTTC	CASSSWGNNEQFF
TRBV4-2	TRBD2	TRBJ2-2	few	TGTGCCAGCAGCCAAGTCTTTTCAGCGGGGGGGACCGGGGAGCTGTTTTTT	CASSQVFSAGGTGELFF
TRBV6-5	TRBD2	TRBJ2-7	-	TGTGCCAGCAGGGGGACTAGCGGGAGATCGTACGAGCAGTACTTC	CASRGTSGRSYEQYF
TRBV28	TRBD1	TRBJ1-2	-	TGTGCCAGCAGTCGAGTACAGGGGGCAGGCTATGGCTACACCTTC	CASSRVQGAGYGYTF
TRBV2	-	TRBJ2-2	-	TGTGCCAGCAGCCTCCGACAGTTCGCGAACACCGGGGAGCTGTTTTTT	CASSLRQFANTGELFF
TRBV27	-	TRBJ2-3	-	TGTGCCAGCAGTTTCAGGGCTTCTGGGGCAGATACGCAGTATTTT	CASSFRASGADTQYF
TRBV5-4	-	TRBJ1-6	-	TGTGCCAGCAGCTTGGCTGGGGGCGCAGATTCACCCCTCCACTTT	CASSLAGGADSPLHF
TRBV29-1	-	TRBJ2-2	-	TGCAGCGCTACGGAGGGACACCCAAGCACCGGGGAGCTGTTTTTT	CSATEGHPSTGELFF